This note documents a single T cell receptor beta chain sequence. Different DNA sequences within this sample yield the same CDR3. As originally analysed: Counts of nucleated cells, estimated from reference gene primer amplification, were obtained. Sequenced by immunoSEQ multiplex PCR; TCRdb stores in-frame clones only, minus some. The V and J calls and clone size are taken from that table; D and trimming were inferred from the DNA. Seen here are hundreds of thousands of clones, approximately 86% observed once, and the top ten hold roughly 1.7%. Everyone who took part was about 18 to 89 years old, and they came from 20 to 25 US areas. The entry originates in a study of blood T cell repertoires in COVID-19. Whole-study context: Some COVID-19 samples were acute and others convalescent; all came from the United States, Italy and Spain.

Germline V gives CDR1 SGDLS, CDR2 YYNGEE. This CDR3 region has 14 residues. Trimming cost V 2 bases and J 1 base, with 7 bases left between them. The chain uses TRBV9 and TRBJ1-5; TRBD1 is a possible D gene (6 bases). The sequencing input was PBMCs or T cells enriched from blood (not recorded which). This clonotype was sampled from a woman aged 45-59 years who had recovered from COVID-19. The CDR3 here is CASSVGTSNQPQHF. CDR3 DNA sequence: TGTGCCAGCAGCGTCGGGACAAGCAATCAGCCCCAGCATTTT.